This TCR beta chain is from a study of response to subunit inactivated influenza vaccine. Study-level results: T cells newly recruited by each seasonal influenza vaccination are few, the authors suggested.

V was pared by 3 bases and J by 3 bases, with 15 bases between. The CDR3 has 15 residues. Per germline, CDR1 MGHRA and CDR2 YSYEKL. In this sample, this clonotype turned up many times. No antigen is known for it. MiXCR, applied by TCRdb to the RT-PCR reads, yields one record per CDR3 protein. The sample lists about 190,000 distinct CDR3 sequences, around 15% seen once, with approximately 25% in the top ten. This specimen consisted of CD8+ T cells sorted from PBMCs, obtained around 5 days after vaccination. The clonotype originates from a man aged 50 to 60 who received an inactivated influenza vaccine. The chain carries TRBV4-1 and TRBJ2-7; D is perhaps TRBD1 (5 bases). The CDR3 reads CASSHTQGFGYEQYF. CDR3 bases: TGCGCCAGCAGCCACACCCAGGGCTTTGGCTACGAGCAGTACTTC.